Below are 27 T cell receptor beta chains sequenced from a single sample in a study of T cells in Graves' hyperthyroidism and ophthalmopathy (dated by TCRdb to between 2019 and 2020). To prepare the library, multiplex PCR was applied. Sequencing was performed on an Illumina HiSeq 2000. The TCR beta CDR3 regions were amplified from the RNA transcripts. The TCR CDR3 was subjected to a first round of RT-PCR using the HTBI primer set and the Qiagen OneStep RT-PCR kit. Using fastp at Q25 and MiXCR, TCRdb reprocessed the public reads and kept productive beta chains. Each CDR3 protein gets just one entry, which takes the most common genes and DNA from the rows behind it. The sample table shows more than 600,000 distinct CDR3 sequences, and over 15% are seen once. The ten most abundant clones make up around 7.7% of the sample. Input material: blood. These receptors originate from a man aged 18 to 30 with Graves' hyperthyroidism.

This clonotype has at least ten counts. The chain uses TRBV7-2 and TRBJ2-1, with 7 bases that match TRBD2. The CDR3 contains 16 residues. The V and J ends lost 4 bases and 0 bases, in that order; junction bases with no gene match: 6. The germline V gene encodes CDR1 SGHTA and CDR2 FQGNSA. The CDR3 coding sequence is TGTGCCAGCAGCTGGGGGACTACCAGCTCCTACAATGAGCAGTTCTTC. This sequence encodes CASSWGTTSSYNEQFF. Full variable domain (missing parts from reference TRBV7-2 and TRBJ2-1): GAGVSQSPSNKVTEKGKDVELRCDPISGHTALYWYRQSLGQGLEFLIYFQGNSAPDKSGLPSDRFSAERTGGSVSTLTIQRTQQEDSAVYLCASSWGTTSSYNEQFFGPGTRLTVL.

The J gene is TRBJ1-3, the V gene TRBV28; D possibly corresponds to TRBD1 (6 bases). The CDR3 contains 17 residues. The germline gives CDR1 MDHEN, CDR2 SYDVKM. Trimming took 3 bases from V and 4 from J, leaving 19 bases between them. The CDR3 region has the DNA TGTGCCAGCAGTTTCCCGCCAGGGGATGGGAGAGGAAACACCATATATTTT. It codes for CASSFPPGDGRGNTIYF.

The chain couples TRBV7-9 to TRBJ2-2, with 9 bases identical to TRBD1. V was pared by 6 bases and J by 7 bases, with 15 bases of the junction left unmatched. The CDR3 has 17 amino acids. CDR1 and CDR2 (germline): SEHNR, FQNEAQ (reference sequence). The CDR3 nucleotides are TGTGCCAGCAGAGAAAAATTCCGGGACAGGGTAAACGGGGAGCTGTTTTTT. It is translated as CASREKFRDRVNGELFF.

This clonotype was observed at least ten times. The V gene is TRBV28, the J gene TRBJ1-2; 8 positions agree with TRBD1. Germline V gene lookup returns CDR1 MDHEN and CDR2 SYDVKM. The CDR3 has 16 residues. V lost 2 bases to trimming and J lost 4 bases; unmatched junction nucleotides: 9. The CDR3 nucleotides read TGTGCCAGCAGTTTAGACGGGACAGGAGGACGCTATGGCTACACCTTC. The encoded protein is CASSLDGTGGRYGYTF.

This clonotype was seen at least ten times. The chain couples TRBV11-3 to TRBJ2-2; D remains ambiguous. In germline, CDR1 is SGHNT, CDR2 YENEEA. The CDR3 consists of 12 residues. Trimming stripped 7 bases from V and 3 bases from J, with 6 bases between. CDR3 DNA sequence: TGTGCCAGCACCCCTTACACCGGGGAGCTGTTTTTT. Its translation: CASTPYTGELFF. Combining the CDR3 with reference TRBV11-3 and TRBJ2-2 gives the whole variable domain EAGVVQSPRYKIIEKKQPVAFWCNPISGHNTLYWYLQNLGQGPELLIRYENEEAVDDSQLPKDRFSAERLKGVDSTLKIQPAELGDSAVYLCASTPYTGELFFGEGSRLTVL.

This clonotype was observed at least ten times. The chain recombines TRBV28 with TRBJ2-1; unclear D gene. Germline lookup yields CDR1 MDHEN and CDR2 SYDVKM. This CDR3 comprises 17 residues. Trimming cost V 1 base and J 0 bases, with 13 bases left between them. The CDR3 sequence is CASSLSPDTSSYNEQFF. DNA for the CDR3: TGTGCCAGCAGTTTATCACCCGACACGAGCTCCTACAATGAGCAGTTCTTC.

The V gene is TRBV28, the J gene TRBJ1-2, with TRBD1 matching 7 bases. This CDR3 has 15 residues. The V and J ends lost 4 bases and 4 bases, in that order; junction bases with no gene match: 9. CDR1 and CDR2 from the germline V gene are MDHEN and SYDVKM. The CDR3 DNA follows: TGTGCCAGCAGTTACAAGGACAGGCCGGGCTATGGCTACACCTTC. Its protein is CASSYKDRPGYGYTF.

This clonotype was detected ten times or more. This chain connects TRBV12-3 or TRBV12-4 to TRBJ1-2; TRBD1 matches 10 bases. Trimming removed 4 bases from V and 3 bases from J; junction bases left unmatched: 5. There are 15 residues in the CDR3. The DNA of the CDR3 is TGTGCCAGCAGTTCCGGGACAGGGGCTCACTATGGCTACACCTTC. Protein sequence: CASSSGTGAHYGYTF.

This clonotype was counted at least ten times. The rearrangement uses TRBV6-2 or TRBV6-3 and TRBJ2-1; 10 bases align to TRBD2. Germline V gives CDR1 MNHEY, CDR2 SVGEGT. V was clipped by 3 bases and J by 8 bases; unmatched bases: 4. The CDR3 has 14 residues. The CDR3 sequence is CASSYLAGDYEQFF. CDR3 coding DNA: TGTGCCAGCAGTTATCTAGCGGGAGACTATGAGCAGTTCTTC.

As concerns this clonotype: A much larger clonotype is one base distant, so this may be a read error. This chain connects TRBV6-5 to TRBJ1-2; D gene ambiguous. CDR3 length: 14 amino acids. V was trimmed by 4 bases and J by 6 bases, leaving 15 bases between them. Germline loops: CDR1 MNHEY, CDR2 SVGAGI. The CDR3 is CASSCSSRSHGYTF. CDR3 DNA sequence: TGTGCCAGCAGTTGCTCGTCTAGGAGCCATGGCTACACCTTC.

The chain carries TRBV20-1 and TRBJ1-3; D call uncertain. V shed 0 bases and J shed 0 bases, with 6 bases lying between them. CDR3 length equals 14 residues. Germline V gene sequence: CDR1 DFQATT, CDR2 SNEGSKA (reference sequence). The CDR3 DNA follows: TGCAGTGCTAGAGATGCAGACTCTGGAAACACCATATATTTT. Translating it yields CSARDADSGNTIYF.

The chain is built from TRBV15 and TRBJ2-7; possibly TRBD1 for D (6 bases). The length of the CDR3 is 14 residues. Germline CDR1 LNHNV, CDR2 YYDKDF (reference sequence). V was shortened by 0 bases and J by 6 bases, with 12 bases between the two germline ends. CDR3 protein: CATSRDRGRGEQYF. CDR3 DNA sequence: TGTGCCACCAGCAGAGACAGGGGAAGAGGCGAGCAGTACTTC.

This clonotype showed up many times. The germline gene is not matched at one end of the junction; a read error may be the cause. The chain carries TRBV5-1 and TRBJ2-6; weak D call: TRBD1 (5 bases). The CDR3 has 15 amino acids. Germline CDR1 is SGHRS and CDR2 is YFSETQ. The CDR3 region has the DNA TGTGCCAGCAGCCTCACAGGCTCTGGGGCCAACGTCCTGACTTTC. This translates into CASSLTGSGANVLTF.

This clonotype was recorded at least ten times. The V and J genes are TRBV30 and TRBJ2-7; D is possibly TRBD2 (6 bases). CDR1 is GTSNPN, CDR2 SVGIG, per germline (reference sequence). CDR3 length equals 12 residues. V lost 5 bases and J 2 bases, leaving 10 bases between the germline ends. As DNA, the CDR3 is TGTGCCTGGGGGGGGTTTACCTACGAGCAGTACTTC. Amino acid sequence: CAWGGFTYEQYF.

The count of this clonotype is one. A single base separates this from a much larger clone, so it may be a read error. The V and J genes are TRBV19 and TRBJ2-7; D perhaps matches TRBD1 (5 bases). The germline V gene encodes CDR1 LNHDA and CDR2 SQIVND (reference sequence). V lost 3 bases and J 3 bases, leaving 9 bases between the germline ends. The length of the CDR3 is 13 residues. The CDR3 DNA is TGTGCCAGTAGTATCTCCGACAGCTACGAGCAGTACTTC. It codes for CASSISDSYEQYF.

J is TRBJ1-4 and V is TRBV25-1; D is ambiguous. Germline assignment: CDR1 MGHDK and CDR2 SYGVNS. The CDR3 extends over 14 amino acids. V was pared by 2 bases and J by 4 bases, with 8 bases between. This chain's CDR3 is CASSEGGNNEKLFF. The CDR3 bases are TGTGCCAGCAGTGAAGGCGGAAATAATGAAAAACTGTTTTTT.

The CDR3 DNA reads TGTGCCAGCAGCTCACTGGGACAGGGGAACTACAATGAGCAGTTCTTC. It codes for CASSSLGQGNYNEQFF. The J gene is TRBJ2-1, the V gene TRBV7-2, with 10 bases lining up with TRBD1. The V gene end was trimmed by 4 bases and the J gene end by 3 bases; junction bases not matched to a gene: 6. CDR3 length: 16 residues. Germline V CDR1 and CDR2: SGHTA, FQGNSA.

This clonotype was detected ten times or more. The V gene is TRBV3-1, the J gene TRBJ2-3; D is ambiguous. The V and J ends lost 1 base and 0 bases respectively, with 5 bases between them. The CDR3 totals 14 residues. CDR1 and CDR2 (germline): LGHDT, YNNKEL (reference sequence). This CDR3 is CASSQVPSTDTQYF. CDR3 in DNA: TGTGCCAGCAGCCAAGTCCCGAGCACAGATACGCAGTATTTT.

Worth noting for this clonotype: One end of the junction varies from germline; a read error may be responsible. The J gene is TRBJ1-3, the V gene TRBV20-1, with D unclear. Germline-derived CDR1 and CDR2 are DFQATT and SNEGSKA (reference sequence). CDR3 length equals 12 residues. DNA for the CDR3: TGCAGTGCTGGAGACTCTGGAAACACCATATATTTT. Translating it yields CSAGDSGNTIYF.

In its sample, this clonotype was seen many times. The chain employs TRBV12-3 or TRBV12-4 and TRBJ2-2; possible D gene TRBD2, 6 bases. The V and J ends lost 4 bases and 7 bases respectively, with 10 bases between them. CDR3 length equals 13 residues. CDR3 amino acids: CASSWRAGGELFF. In DNA form, the CDR3 reads TGTGCCAGCAGTTGGAGGGCCGGCGGGGAGCTGTTTTTT.

The J gene is TRBJ2-1, the V gene TRBV5-5, with TRBD2 matching over 8 bases. The junction had 6 bases not matched to a gene; V was cut back by 4 bases and J by 3 bases. The CDR3 is 15 amino acids. CDR1 SGHKS and CDR2 YYEKEE come from the germline V gene (reference sequence). This chain's CDR3 is CASSVLADDYNEQFF. In DNA form, the CDR3 reads TGTGCCAGCAGCGTACTAGCGGACGACTACAATGAGCAGTTCTTC.

Ten or more counts support this clonotype. V gene TRBV28 combines with J gene TRBJ1-5; D is unresolved. Trimming pared 1 base from V and 3 bases from J, leaving 7 bases between. The CDR3 covers 14 residues. The germline V gene encodes CDR1 MDHEN and CDR2 SYDVKM. The CDR3 sequence is CASSLLATNQPQHF. DNA of the CDR3: TGTGCCAGCAGTTTATTGGCCACCAATCAGCCCCAGCATTTT.

To note about this clonotype: A much larger clone differs by one base, so this may be a read error. This chain uses TRBV12-3 or TRBV12-4 with TRBJ2-1; D perhaps matches TRBD2 (9 bases). The CDR3 consists of 19 residues. CDR3 sequence reads: CASSSSGRTGSVSYNERFF. The CDR3 bases are TGTGCCAGCAGTTCAAGCGGGAGGACAGGGTCCGTATCCTACAATGAGCGGTTCTTC.

This clonotype was found many times. The chain carries TRBV2 and TRBJ2-5; 9 nucleotides align to TRBD1. Looked up from germline, CDR1 is SNHLY and CDR2 is FYNNEI. The V gene end was trimmed by 2 bases and the J gene end by 1 base; junction bases not matched to a gene: 2. The CDR3 has 15 amino acids. The CDR3 DNA reads as TGTGCCAGCAGTGAAAGGACAGGGGTCCAAGAGACCCAGTACTTC. Its protein product is CASSERTGVQETQYF.

The chain combines TRBV5-1 with TRBJ2-5; perhaps TRBD2 as D (6 bases). Germline lookup yields CDR1 SGHRS and CDR2 YFSETQ. The CDR3 consists of 16 residues. V lost 2 bases and J 2 bases, leaving 16 bases between the germline ends. The CDR3 coding sequence is TGCGCCAGCAGCTTCCCCCGGACTAAGCGGCAAGAGACCCAGTACTTC. It codes for CASSFPRTKRQETQYF.

The chain employs TRBV11-2 and TRBJ2-5; D is perhaps TRBD2 (6 bases). The CDR3 runs to 16 residues. Germline-derived CDR1 and CDR2 are SGHAT and FQNNGV. Trimming removed 5 bases from V and 3 bases from J, with 19 bases in between. CDR3 loop: CASSPQHLASEETQYF. CDR3 sequence (DNA): TGTGCCAGCAGCCCCCAGCACCTGGCTAGCGAAGAGACCCAGTACTTC. The full variable domain, completed using reference TRBV11-2 and TRBJ2-5, is EAGVAQSPRYKIIEKRQSVAFWCNPISGHATLYWYQQILGQGPKLLIQFQNNGVVDDSQLPKDRFSAERLKGVDSTLKIQPAKLEDSAVYLCASSPQHLASEETQYFGPGTRLLVL.

A few counts support this clonotype. The chain joins TRBV5-1 to TRBJ2-5, with D perhaps matching TRBD2 (5 bases). Germline V gene lookup returns CDR1 SGHRS and CDR2 YFSETQ. This CDR3 is built from 15 residues. V was clipped by 0 bases and J by 0 bases, with 9 bases between them. The CDR3 DNA reads TGCGCCAGCAGCTTGGATCGGGGTAACCAAGAGACCCAGTACTTC. This encodes CASSLDRGNQETQYF.